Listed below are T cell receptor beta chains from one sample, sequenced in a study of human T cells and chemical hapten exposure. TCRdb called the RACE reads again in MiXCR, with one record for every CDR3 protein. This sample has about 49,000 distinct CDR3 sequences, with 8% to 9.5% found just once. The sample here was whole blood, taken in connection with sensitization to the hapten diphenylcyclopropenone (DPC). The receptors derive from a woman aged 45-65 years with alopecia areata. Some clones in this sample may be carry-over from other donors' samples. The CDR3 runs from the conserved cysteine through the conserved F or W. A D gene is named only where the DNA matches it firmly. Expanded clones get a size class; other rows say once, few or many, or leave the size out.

TGTGCCAGCCGTGGCGGGAACCCAGATACGCAGTATTTT	CASRGGNPDTQYF	TRBV27	TRBJ2-3	13	.	many
TGTGCCAGCAGCGTAACTTCATGGGGAGGGGAGCTGTTTTTT	CASSVTSWGGELFF	TRBV9	TRBJ2-2	14	.	.
TGCAGTGCTCGACTTGACAGGGGAAACACTGAAGCTTTCTTT	CSARLDRGNTEAFF	TRBV20-1	TRBJ1-1	14	TRBD1	once
TGTGCCAGCAGGGGGGGACTTATCTACAATGAGCAGTTCTTC	CASRGGLIYNEQFF	TRBV7-2	TRBJ2-1	14	.	.
TGTGCCAGCAGCCCCCAAGCGTTAGCGGGAGGCAATGAGCAGTTCTTC	CASSPQALAGGNEQFF	TRBV7-2	TRBJ2-1	16	TRBD2	many
TGTGCCAGCTCACCTCAGGGGCGGTCGAACACCGGGGAGCTGTTTTTT	CASSPQGRSNTGELFF	TRBV18	TRBJ2-2	16	.	.
TGTGCCAGCAGCCCGCTAAGAGGGTATGCAACTAATGAAAAACTGTTTTTT	CASSPLRGYATNEKLFF	TRBV7-2	TRBJ1-4	17	.	many
TGTGCCAGCAGCCAGACGCTAGCGGTGCCCTACGAGCAGTACTTC	CASSQTLAVPYEQYF	TRBV3-1	TRBJ2-7	15	TRBD2	many
TGTGCCAGCAGTTTAAAGGGGACGCCGAATGTGGAAGCTTTCTTT	CASSLKGTPNVEAFF	TRBV28	TRBJ1-1	15	.	.
TGTGCCAGCAGCTTAGCTGGGACGGCGAAAAGTAGAGATACGCAGTATTTT	CASSLAGTAKSRDTQYF	TRBV7-2	TRBJ2-3	17	.	few
TGTGCCAGCAGTTACCCCGGGACAGGGGGCGCCGAGCAGTACTTC	CASSYPGTGGAEQYF	TRBV28	TRBJ2-7	15	TRBD1	few